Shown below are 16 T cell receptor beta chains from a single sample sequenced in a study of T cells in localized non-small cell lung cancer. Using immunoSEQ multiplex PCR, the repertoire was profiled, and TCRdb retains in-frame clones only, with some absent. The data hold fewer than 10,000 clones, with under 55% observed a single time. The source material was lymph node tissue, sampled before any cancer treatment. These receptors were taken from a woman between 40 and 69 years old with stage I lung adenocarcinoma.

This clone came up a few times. The CDR3 DNA reads TGTGCCAGCAGTTACGGGCGTCCGGGGAACACTGAAGCTTTCTTT. It specifies CASSYGRPGNTEAFF. This chain connects TRBV6-8 to TRBJ1-1; D gene uncertain. The CDR3 loop spans 15 amino acids. Germline values: CDR1 MNHGY, CDR2 SAAAGT. V was pared by 2 bases and J by 1 base, with 11 bases between.

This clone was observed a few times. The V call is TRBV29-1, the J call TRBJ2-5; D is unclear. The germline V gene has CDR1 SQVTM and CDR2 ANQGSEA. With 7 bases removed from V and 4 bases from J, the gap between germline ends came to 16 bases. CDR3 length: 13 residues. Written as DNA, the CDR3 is TGCAGCGCTTATGGGATAGCTCGAGAGACCCAGTACTTC. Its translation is CSAYGIARETQYF.

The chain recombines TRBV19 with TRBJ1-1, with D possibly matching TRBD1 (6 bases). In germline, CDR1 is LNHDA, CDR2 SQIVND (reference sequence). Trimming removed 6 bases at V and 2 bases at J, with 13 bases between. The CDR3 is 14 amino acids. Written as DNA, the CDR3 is TGTGCCAGTAGGCGACGGGGGGCAAACACTGAAGCTTTCTTT. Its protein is CASRRRGANTEAFF.

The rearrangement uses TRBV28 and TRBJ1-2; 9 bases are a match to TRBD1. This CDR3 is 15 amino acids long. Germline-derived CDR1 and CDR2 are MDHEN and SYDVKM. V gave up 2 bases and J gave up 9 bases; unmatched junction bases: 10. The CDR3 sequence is CASSLGPPGQGRYTF. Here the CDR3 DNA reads TGTGCCAGCAGTTTAGGCCCCCCGGGACAGGGTCGCTACACCTTC.

The CDR3, as DNA: TGTGCCAGTAGTCAGATGAACACTGAAGCTTTCTTT. Protein product: CASSQMNTEAFF. V is TRBV19 and J is TRBJ1-1; D unclear. V lost 5 bases, J lost 0 bases, and 4 bases lay in between. The length of the CDR3 is 12 residues. The germline CDR1 and CDR2 sequences are LNHDA and SQIVND (reference sequence).

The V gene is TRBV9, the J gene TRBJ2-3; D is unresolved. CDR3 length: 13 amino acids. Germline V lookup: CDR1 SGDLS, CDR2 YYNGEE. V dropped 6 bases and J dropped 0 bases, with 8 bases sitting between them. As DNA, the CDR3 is TGTGCCAGCAAACTAACGAGCACAGATACGCAGTATTTT. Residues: CASKLTSTDTQYF.

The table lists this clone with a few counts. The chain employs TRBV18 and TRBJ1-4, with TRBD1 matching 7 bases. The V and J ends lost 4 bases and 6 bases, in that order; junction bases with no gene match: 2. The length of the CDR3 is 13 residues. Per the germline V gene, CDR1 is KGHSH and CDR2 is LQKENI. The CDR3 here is CASSLQGDEKLFF. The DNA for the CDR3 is TGTGCCAGCTCACTCCAGGGGGATGAAAAACTGTTTTTT.

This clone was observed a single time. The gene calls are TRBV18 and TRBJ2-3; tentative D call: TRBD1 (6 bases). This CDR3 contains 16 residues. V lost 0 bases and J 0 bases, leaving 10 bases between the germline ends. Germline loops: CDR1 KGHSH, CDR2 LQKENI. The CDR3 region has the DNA TGTGCCAGCTCACCACCGTTAGGGGGAAGCACAGATACGCAGTATTTT. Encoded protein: CASSPPLGGSTDTQYF.

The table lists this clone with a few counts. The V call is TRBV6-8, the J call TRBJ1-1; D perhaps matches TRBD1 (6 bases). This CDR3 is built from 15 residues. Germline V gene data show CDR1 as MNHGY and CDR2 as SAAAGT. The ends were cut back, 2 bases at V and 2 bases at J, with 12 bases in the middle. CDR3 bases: TGTGCCAGCAGTTACGGTTGGGGGCTTAACACTGAAGCTTTCTTT. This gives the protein CASSYGWGLNTEAFF.

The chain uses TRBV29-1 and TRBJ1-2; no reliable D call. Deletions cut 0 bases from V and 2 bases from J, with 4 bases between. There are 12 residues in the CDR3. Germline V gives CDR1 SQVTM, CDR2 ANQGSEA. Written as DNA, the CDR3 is TGCAGCGTTGAAGATCTCAACTATGGCTACACCTTC. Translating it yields CSVEDLNYGYTF.

The DNA for the CDR3 is TGCGCCAGCAGCTTGACGGGGGTAGGGAATCAGCCCCAGCATTTT. It yields the protein CASSLTGVGNQPQHF. The chain carries TRBV5-1 and TRBJ1-5, with a weak D call TRBD1 (5 bases). Germline V gives CDR1 SGHRS, CDR2 YFSETQ. Between the trimmed V and J ends, which lost 1 base and 4 bases, there was a span of 12 bases. The CDR3 is 15 amino acids. Filled out from reference TRBV5-1 and TRBJ1-5, the complete variable domain reads KAGVTQTPRYLIKTRGQQVTLSCSPISGHRSVSWYQQTPGQGLQFLFEYFSETQRNKGNFPGRFSGRQFSNSRSEMNVSTLELGDSALYLCASSLTGVGNQPQHFGDGTRLSIL.

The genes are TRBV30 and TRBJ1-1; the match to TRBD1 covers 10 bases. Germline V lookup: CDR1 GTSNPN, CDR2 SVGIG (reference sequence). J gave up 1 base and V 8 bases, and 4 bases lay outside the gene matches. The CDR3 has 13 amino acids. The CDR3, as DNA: TGTGCCACGGACAGGGGGAGGAACACTGAAGCTTTCTTT. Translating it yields CATDRGRNTEAFF.

CDR3: CASSLVRGPVNTGELFF. The CDR3 bases are TGTGCCAGTAGTTTGGTCAGGGGGCCCGTGAACACCGGGGAGCTGTTTTTT. The chain has TRBV9 and TRBJ2-2, with 8 bases identical to TRBD1. Germline V gives CDR1 SGDLS, CDR2 YYNGEE. Losses at the gene ends were 8 bases for V and 1 base for J; bases not matched to a gene: 13. The length of the CDR3 is 17 residues. Filled out from reference TRBV9 and TRBJ2-2, the complete variable domain reads DSGVTQTPKHLITATGQRVTLRCSPRSGDLSVYWYQQSLDQGLQFLIQYYNGEERAKGNILERFSAQQFPDLHSELNLSSLELGDSALYFCASSLVRGPVNTGELFFGEGSRLTVL.

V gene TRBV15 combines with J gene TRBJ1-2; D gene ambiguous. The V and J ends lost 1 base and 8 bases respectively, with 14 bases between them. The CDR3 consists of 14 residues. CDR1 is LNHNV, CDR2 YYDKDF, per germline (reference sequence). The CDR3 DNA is TGTGCCACCAGCAGAGGTTCTGGGGTGGGAGGCTACACCTTC. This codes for CATSRGSGVGGYTF.

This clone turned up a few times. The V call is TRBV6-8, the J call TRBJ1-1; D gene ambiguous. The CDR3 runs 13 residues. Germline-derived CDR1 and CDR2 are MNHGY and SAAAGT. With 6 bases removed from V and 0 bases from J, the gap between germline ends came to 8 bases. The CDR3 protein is CASREELNTEAFF. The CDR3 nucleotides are TGTGCCAGCAGGGAAGAGTTGAACACTGAAGCTTTCTTT.

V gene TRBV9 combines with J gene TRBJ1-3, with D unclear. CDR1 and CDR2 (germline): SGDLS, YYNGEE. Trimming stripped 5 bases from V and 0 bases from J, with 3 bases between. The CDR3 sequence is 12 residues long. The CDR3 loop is CASSGSGNTIYF. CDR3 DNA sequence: TGTGCCAGCAGTGGCTCTGGAAACACCATATATTTT.